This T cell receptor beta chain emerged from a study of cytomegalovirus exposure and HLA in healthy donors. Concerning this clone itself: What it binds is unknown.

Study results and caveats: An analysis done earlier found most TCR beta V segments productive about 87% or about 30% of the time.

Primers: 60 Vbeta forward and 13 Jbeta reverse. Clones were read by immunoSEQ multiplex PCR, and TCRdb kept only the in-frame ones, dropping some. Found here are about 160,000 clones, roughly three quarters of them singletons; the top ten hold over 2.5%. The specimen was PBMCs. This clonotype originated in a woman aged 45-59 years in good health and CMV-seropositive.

The CDR3 here is CASSDGPGVNEQFF. CDR3 bases: TGTGCCAGTTCCGACGGACCGGGGGTCAATGAGCAGTTCTTC. The chain uses TRBV19 and TRBJ2-1, with a possible D match to TRBD2 (6 bases). CDR1 LNHDA and CDR2 SQIVND come from the germline V gene (reference sequence). V was cut by 8 bases and J by 6 bases, with 17 bases left in between. There are 14 residues in the CDR3.